The rows below give T cell receptor beta chains drawn from one sample of a study of patients and donors after allogeneic stem cell transplantation. TCRdb independently ran MiXCR on the RT-PCR reads; one entry per CDR3 protein. The repertoire has approximately 160,000 distinct CDR3 sequences, 25% to 35% of them found once; the top ten carry around 3.3%. The source material was blood, either unsorted or a sorted T cell fraction (not recorded which). The receptors were sampled from a human donor who was either an allogeneic HSCT recipient or a stem cell or donor lymphocyte infusion donor (not recorded which). It is not recorded whose cells these are; they may come from a transplant donor. Both conserved end residues are part of each CDR3. Each record gives: J gene, D gene, V gene, clone size, CDR3 protein, CDR3 DNA. D genes are given only for firm matches. Expanded clones get a size class; other rows say once, few or many, or leave the size out.

j_gene: TRBJ2-5; d_gene: TRBD1; v_gene: TRBV6-5; abundance: .; CDR3aa: CASSSWDSLAGTQYF; CDR3nt: TGTGCCAGCAGTTCTTGGGACAGTTTAGCAGGGACCCAGTACTTC
j_gene: TRBJ2-2; d_gene: .; v_gene: TRBV20-1; abundance: .; CDR3aa: CSARDWAGINTGELFF; CDR3nt: TGCAGTGCTAGAGATTGGGCGGGGATAAACACCGGGGAGCTGTTTTTT
j_gene: TRBJ1-5; d_gene: TRBD1; v_gene: TRBV6-5; abundance: .; CDR3aa: CASRDRGSNQPQHF; CDR3nt: TGTGCCAGCAGAGACAGGGGTAGCAATCAGCCCCAGCATTTT
j_gene: TRBJ2-7; d_gene: TRBD2; v_gene: TRBV6-5; abundance: .; CDR3aa: CASGGTSASSYEQYF; CDR3nt: TGTGCCAGCGGAGGGACTAGCGCGAGCTCCTACGAGCAGTACTTC
j_gene: TRBJ1-5; d_gene: .; v_gene: TRBV4-1; abundance: few; CDR3aa: CASSQESGWNQPQHF; CDR3nt: TGCGCCAGCAGCCAAGAGTCCGGGTGGAACCAGCCCCAGCATTTT
j_gene: TRBJ1-3; d_gene: .; v_gene: TRBV12-3/TRBV12-4; abundance: .; CDR3aa: CASNKGSSGNTIYF; CDR3nt: TGTGCCAGCAACAAGGGCAGCTCTGGAAACACCATATATTTT
j_gene: TRBJ2-7; d_gene: TRBD1; v_gene: TRBV6-6; abundance: .; CDR3aa: CASRWDREYEQYF; CDR3nt: TGTGCCAGCAGGTGGGACAGGGAATACGAGCAGTACTTC
j_gene: TRBJ2-1; d_gene: .; v_gene: TRBV5-1; abundance: few; CDR3aa: CASSPSPNTEQFF; CDR3nt: TGCGCCAGCAGCCCCTCACCGAACACTGAGCAGTTCTTC
j_gene: TRBJ1-1; d_gene: .; v_gene: TRBV10-3; abundance: many; CDR3aa: CARRSENTEAFF; CDR3nt: TGTGCCCGACGTAGTGAGAACACTGAAGCTTTCTTT
j_gene: TRBJ2-7; d_gene: TRBD1; v_gene: TRBV5-5; abundance: .; CDR3aa: CASSLAGQGRLSYEQYF; CDR3nt: TGTGCCAGCAGCTTAGCGGGACAGGGACGTTTAAGCTACGAGCAGTACTTC
j_gene: TRBJ2-3; d_gene: TRBD2; v_gene: TRBV29-1; abundance: .; CDR3aa: CSALTSADTQYF; CDR3nt: TGCAGCGCCTTGACTAGCGCAGATACGCAGTATTTT
j_gene: TRBJ2-1; d_gene: .; v_gene: TRBV19; abundance: .; CDR3aa: CASSPGVAAYNEQFF; CDR3nt: TGTGCCAGTAGTCCCGGGGTAGCGGCCTACAATGAGCAGTTCTTC
j_gene: TRBJ1-4; d_gene: .; v_gene: TRBV9; abundance: few; CDR3aa: CASSAQDTTNEKLFF; CDR3nt: TGTGCCAGCAGCGCTCAGGACACAACTAATGAAAAACTGTTTTTT
j_gene: TRBJ1-5; d_gene: .; v_gene: TRBV11-2; abundance: .; CDR3aa: CASSPKGRMDQPQHF; CDR3nt: TGTGCCAGCAGCCCCAAGGGAAGGATGGATCAGCCCCAGCATTTT
j_gene: TRBJ1-2; d_gene: TRBD1; v_gene: TRBV24-1; abundance: .; CDR3aa: CATSDSRTGVMGYTF; CDR3nt: TGTGCCACCAGTGATTCCCGGACAGGGGTGATGGGCTACACCTTC
j_gene: TRBJ2-2; d_gene: .; v_gene: TRBV6-5; abundance: .; CDR3aa: CASSYSRGGGELFF; CDR3nt: TGTGCCAGCAGTTACTCCAGGGGAGGCGGGGAGCTGTTTTTT
j_gene: TRBJ2-1; d_gene: .; v_gene: TRBV27; abundance: few; CDR3aa: CASSQGSSYNEQFF; CDR3nt: TGTGCCAGCAGCCAGGGGAGCTCCTACAATGAGCAGTTCTTC
j_gene: TRBJ2-1; d_gene: TRBD2; v_gene: TRBV7-8; abundance: few; CDR3aa: CASSLELRGTSSHEQFF; CDR3nt: TGTGCCAGCAGCTTAGAACTACGGGGGACTAGCTCCCATGAGCAGTTCTTC
j_gene: TRBJ2-7; d_gene: .; v_gene: TRBV20-1; abundance: .; CDR3aa: CSAGDFRARGEQYF; CDR3nt: TGCAGTGCTGGGGATTTTAGGGCTCGTGGCGAGCAGTACTTC
j_gene: TRBJ2-7; d_gene: .; v_gene: TRBV12-3/TRBV12-4; abundance: few; CDR3aa: CASSFVGAVSYEQYF; CDR3nt: TGTGCCAGCAGTTTCGTAGGGGCCGTCTCCTACGAGCAGTACTTC
j_gene: TRBJ2-7; d_gene: .; v_gene: TRBV28; abundance: .; CDR3aa: CASSRVGLPVHEQYF; CDR3nt: TGTGCCAGCAGCCGCGTGGGACTCCCTGTCCACGAGCAGTACTTC
j_gene: TRBJ2-1; d_gene: TRBD2; v_gene: TRBV6-2/TRBV6-3; abundance: few; CDR3aa: CASSWGGNNEQFF; CDR3nt: TGTGCCAGCAGTTGGGGGGGTAACAATGAGCAGTTCTTC
j_gene: TRBJ2-5; d_gene: .; v_gene: TRBV3-1; abundance: few; CDR3aa: CASSQEGGAGRETQYF; CDR3nt: TGTGCCAGCAGCCAAGAAGGAGGGGCGGGACGCGAGACCCAGTACTTC
j_gene: TRBJ2-7; d_gene: .; v_gene: TRBV6-5; abundance: .; CDR3aa: CASRSWGTGEQYF; CDR3nt: TGTGCCAGCAGGTCGTGGGGGACCGGCGAGCAGTACTTC
j_gene: TRBJ2-7; d_gene: .; v_gene: TRBV28; abundance: .; CDR3aa: CASSPQNSASTRQYF; CDR3nt: TGTGCCAGCAGCCCCCAAAATTCCGCTTCTACGAGGCAGTACTTC
j_gene: TRBJ1-2; d_gene: .; v_gene: TRBV4-3; abundance: many; CDR3aa: CASSQFGVRYGYTF; CDR3nt: TGCGCCAGCAGCCAATTTGGGGTACGCTATGGCTACACCTTC
j_gene: TRBJ1-2; d_gene: .; v_gene: TRBV6-5; abundance: .; CDR3aa: CASSYLGGGTGYTF; CDR3nt: TGTGCCAGCAGTTACTTGGGAGGTGGGACTGGCTACACCTTC
j_gene: TRBJ1-1; d_gene: .; v_gene: TRBV6-5; abundance: .; CDR3aa: CASSYSIVSGAFF; CDR3nt: TGTGCCAGCAGTTACTCGATTGTGAGCGGAGCTTTCTTT
j_gene: TRBJ2-7; d_gene: .; v_gene: TRBV27; abundance: few; CDR3aa: CASSLVMDYYEQYF; CDR3nt: TGTGCCAGCAGTTTAGTCATGGATTACTACGAGCAGTACTTC
j_gene: TRBJ2-7; d_gene: TRBD1; v_gene: TRBV29-1; abundance: .; CDR3aa: CSVEDRDRSAYEQYF; CDR3nt: TGCAGCGTTGAAGATAGGGACAGGTCAGCCTACGAGCAGTACTTC
j_gene: TRBJ2-3; d_gene: TRBD2; v_gene: TRBV11-3; abundance: many; CDR3aa: CASSSGLAGADTQYF; CDR3nt: TGTGCCAGCAGCTCGGGACTAGCGGGAGCAGATACGCAGTATTTT
j_gene: TRBJ1-1; d_gene: .; v_gene: TRBV19; abundance: .; CDR3aa: CASSMTGAEAFF; CDR3nt: TGTGCCAGTAGTATGACGGGGGCTGAAGCTTTCTTT
j_gene: TRBJ2-5; d_gene: .; v_gene: TRBV27; abundance: .; CDR3aa: CASSLLGGTQYF; CDR3nt: TGTGCCAGCAGTTTACTTGGGGGGACCCAGTACTTC
j_gene: TRBJ2-5; d_gene: .; v_gene: TRBV29-1; abundance: .; CDR3aa: CSERGLSQETQYF; CDR3nt: TGCAGCGAGAGGGGACTTTCCCAAGAGACCCAGTACTTC
j_gene: TRBJ2-7; d_gene: .; v_gene: TRBV2; abundance: .; CDR3aa: CASRNRDKGYEQYF; CDR3nt: TGTGCCAGCAGAAACCGGGACAAAGGCTACGAGCAGTACTTC
j_gene: TRBJ2-1; d_gene: .; v_gene: TRBV24-1; abundance: few; CDR3aa: CATSDTQGYNEQFF; CDR3nt: TGTGCCACCAGTGATACCCAGGGCTACAATGAGCAGTTCTTC
j_gene: TRBJ2-4; d_gene: .; v_gene: TRBV4-2; abundance: .; CDR3aa: CASSQASGGGKNIQYF; CDR3nt: TGTGCCAGCAGCCAAGCGTCAGGGGGAGGCAAAAACATTCAGTACTTC
j_gene: TRBJ1-1; d_gene: .; v_gene: TRBV4-1; abundance: few; CDR3aa: CASSQEVHAGDTEAFF; CDR3nt: TGCGCCAGCAGCCAAGAGGTACACGCGGGAGACACTGAAGCTTTCTTT
j_gene: TRBJ2-1; d_gene: TRBD1; v_gene: TRBV10-2; abundance: .; CDR3aa: CASSELGQGADNEQFF; CDR3nt: TGCGCCAGCAGTGAACTGGGACAGGGGGCAGACAATGAGCAGTTCTTC
j_gene: TRBJ2-5; d_gene: .; v_gene: TRBV12-3/TRBV12-4; abundance: few; CDR3aa: CASSSRTVQETQYF; CDR3nt: TGTGCCAGCAGTTCCCGGACGGTGCAAGAGACCCAGTACTTC
j_gene: TRBJ1-6; d_gene: TRBD1; v_gene: TRBV12-3/TRBV12-4; abundance: many; CDR3aa: CASNPQGTNSPLHF; CDR3nt: TGTGCCAGCAATCCACAGGGGACGAATTCACCCCTCCACTTT
j_gene: TRBJ2-3; d_gene: .; v_gene: TRBV2; abundance: .; CDR3aa: CASSVSGTPGDTQYF; CDR3nt: TGTGCCAGCAGTGTATCCGGGACCCCGGGAGATACGCAGTATTTT
j_gene: TRBJ1-2; d_gene: .; v_gene: TRBV4-2; abundance: few; CDR3aa: CASSQERGSYGYTF; CDR3nt: TGTGCCAGCAGCCAAGAGAGGGGATCCTATGGCTACACCTTC
j_gene: TRBJ1-2; d_gene: .; v_gene: TRBV27; abundance: .; CDR3aa: CASRARALNYGYTF; CDR3nt: TGTGCCAGCAGAGCCAGGGCCCTAAACTATGGCTACACCTTC
j_gene: TRBJ2-2; d_gene: TRBD2; v_gene: TRBV7-3; abundance: .; CDR3aa: CASSPRSTSSTGELFF; CDR3nt: TGTGCCAGCAGCCCCCGGTCGACTAGCAGCACCGGGGAGCTGTTTTTT
j_gene: TRBJ2-1; d_gene: .; v_gene: TRBV9; abundance: once; CDR3aa: CASSVATVRSYNEQFF; CDR3nt: TGTGCCAGCAGCGTAGCCACGGTACGCTCCTACAATGAGCAGTTCTTC
j_gene: TRBJ2-1; d_gene: TRBD2; v_gene: TRBV28; abundance: once; CDR3aa: CASMPGTSGRSEQFF; CDR3nt: TGTGCCAGCATGCCCGGGACTAGCGGGAGGAGTGAGCAGTTCTTC
j_gene: TRBJ1-5; d_gene: TRBD1; v_gene: TRBV25-1; abundance: .; CDR3aa: CASSPQGFGNQPQHF; CDR3nt: TGTGCCAGCAGCCCACAGGGGTTCGGCAATCAGCCCCAGCATTTT
j_gene: TRBJ2-2; d_gene: TRBD2; v_gene: TRBV7-6; abundance: .; CDR3aa: CASSPGLATNTGELFF; CDR3nt: TGTGCCAGCAGCCCCGGACTAGCGACGAACACCGGGGAGCTGTTTTTT
j_gene: TRBJ2-1; d_gene: .; v_gene: TRBV12-3/TRBV12-4; abundance: .; CDR3aa: CASSLVSWYNEQFF; CDR3nt: TGTGCCAGCAGTTTAGTTTCTTGGTACAATGAGCAGTTCTTC
j_gene: TRBJ1-5; d_gene: .; v_gene: TRBV6-2/TRBV6-3; abundance: few; CDR3aa: CASSYSPMGSSNQPQHF; CDR3nt: TGTGCCAGCAGTTACTCCCCCATGGGGTCCAGCAATCAGCCCCAGCATTTT
j_gene: TRBJ1-4; d_gene: .; v_gene: TRBV6-6; abundance: .; CDR3aa: CASSQGAGHRIEKLFF; CDR3nt: TGTGCCAGCAGCCAAGGGGCAGGACATAGGATAGAAAAACTGTTTTTT
j_gene: TRBJ2-1; d_gene: TRBD2; v_gene: TRBV11-2; abundance: .; CDR3aa: CASSPGLAEYNEQFF; CDR3nt: TGTGCCAGCAGCCCGGGACTAGCGGAATACAATGAGCAGTTCTTC
j_gene: TRBJ1-1; d_gene: .; v_gene: TRBV5-1; abundance: .; CDR3aa: CASGRSQNTEAFF; CDR3nt: TGCGCCAGCGGGAGGTCACAGAACACTGAAGCTTTCTTT